This T cell receptor (beta chain) originates from a study of blood T cell repertoires in COVID-19. Germline lookup yields CDR1 MGHRA and CDR2 YSYEKL. The length of the CDR3 is 15 residues. Losses at the gene ends were 8 bases for V and 8 bases for J; bases not matched to a gene: 14. In the authors' methods: Nucleated cell counts were estimated from reference gene primer amplification. Here immunoSEQ multiplex PCR was the method, and the copy in TCRdb shows in-frame clones only, minus some. V, J and clone size derive from that table, while D and trimming were established from the DNA sequence. Here the sample spans roughly 200,000 clones, nearly 90% being singletons. This clone appeared once.

The TCR originated in a man in his 60s with active or convalescent COVID-19. This rearrangement joins TRBV4-1 to TRBJ1-4; 7 bases agree with TRBD1. The sequenced sample was peripheral blood. CDR3 sequence (DNA): TGCGCCAGCCGCATCGGGAGGGGGCTTAAGGAAAAACTGTTTTTT. Its translation is CASRIGRGLKEKLFF.